This TCR beta chain was profiled in a study of blood T cell repertoires in COVID-19 (dated by TCRdb to 2018 to 2021). As for the study more broadly: Collaborator samples came from the United States, Italy and Spain and covered acute and convalescent phases of COVID-19. Where available, HLA class I and class II types were taken from metadata supplied by the sample provider and were not determined by assay-based typing. A de-identified subject ID, COVID-19 status, age in years and sex were almost always included in the sample metadata. Deeply sampled blood TCRbeta repertoires from subjects exposed to, actively infected with, or recovered from COVID-19 were included in the dataset. The prospective study material was composed of cDNA or gDNA derived from T cells, B-cell-depleted T cells, or PBMCs. The samples were drawn from the first 160 participants of the ongoing ImmuneRACE study and from more than 1,000 subjects provided by 6 global collaborators. The repertoires were released in a freely available public database intended as a resource for research on the immune response to SARS-CoV-2. The paper as a whole reports these results and caveats: How much clinical and demographic metadata was included differed by source and by participant, and the metadata was provided uncurated.

The collaborating institutions used their own protocols to collect whole blood in K2EDTA tubes. For TCRbeta analysis, collaborators shipped samples in one of three forms: frozen whole blood, isolated PBMCs, or DNA extracted from either of those sample types. TCRbeta CDR3 regions were amplified from genomic DNA by means of the immunoSEQ Assay, a bias-controlled multiplex PCR. The study's processing was this. Within the assay, amplification of reference gene primers was used to estimate how many nucleated cells each sample contained. To quantify the absolute abundance of each unique TCRbeta CDR3 rearrangement, sequence reads were collapsed and filtered. Productive Simpson clonality was computed per sample as the square root of Simpson's diversity index over productive rearrangements. This is the immuneACCESS table as TCRdb keeps it, with only in-frame sequences that have V and J called. A part of the clones is gone; compared with another copy, unresolved V genes explain less than half, and the rest is unexplained. The D gene and trimming were derived from the DNA, and the V and J assignments and clone size from that table. For this sample there are roughly 260,000 clones; around four fifths appear just once. About 4% of the sample goes to the ten largest clones.

The CDR3, cysteine through phenylalanine, is 14 amino acids long. Just the 42-base CDR3 DNA is kept, in frame starting at base 1. Trimming accounts for 4 bases at V and 9 bases at J, while the number of junction bases matched to no gene is 7. From a lookup of the germline V gene, CDR1 and CDR2 are SGHRS and YFSETQ. This clone was counted a few times. Its antigen specificity is not known. The record has no base qualities; no much larger clone is one base away. Material: peripheral blood. This chain is built from TRBV5-1 and TRBJ1-6; TRBD1 agrees with 7 junctional bases. The source is a woman aged 40 to 49 with active or convalescent COVID-19. The nucleotide sequence reads as follows: TGCGCCAGCAGCCTCCGGGACAGCGGTTCACCCCTCCACTTT. Translation gives CASSLRDSGSPLHF.